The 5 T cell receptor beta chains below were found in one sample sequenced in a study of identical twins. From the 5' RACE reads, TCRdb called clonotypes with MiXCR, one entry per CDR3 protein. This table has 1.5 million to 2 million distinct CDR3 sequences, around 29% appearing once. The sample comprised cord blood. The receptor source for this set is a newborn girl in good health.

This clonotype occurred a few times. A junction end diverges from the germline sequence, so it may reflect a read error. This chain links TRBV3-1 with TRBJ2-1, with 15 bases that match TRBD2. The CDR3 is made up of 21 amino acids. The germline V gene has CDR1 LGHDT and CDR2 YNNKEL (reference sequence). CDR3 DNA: TGTGCCAGCAGCCAAGTGAGGACTAGCGGGGGGGCCCATCAGTTATACAGTGAGCAGTTCTTC. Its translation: CASSQVRTSGGAHQLYSEQFF.

In DNA, the CDR3 is TGTGCCAGTGGGAGATACAGGGGCAACTATGGCTACACCTTC. It is translated as CASGRYRGNYGYTF. The genes are TRBV19 and TRBJ1-2; 7 nucleotides match TRBD1. Losses at the gene ends were 8 bases for V and 2 bases for J; bases not matched to a gene: 8. The CDR3 has 14 amino acids. Looked up from germline, CDR1 is LNHDA and CDR2 is SQIVND (reference sequence).

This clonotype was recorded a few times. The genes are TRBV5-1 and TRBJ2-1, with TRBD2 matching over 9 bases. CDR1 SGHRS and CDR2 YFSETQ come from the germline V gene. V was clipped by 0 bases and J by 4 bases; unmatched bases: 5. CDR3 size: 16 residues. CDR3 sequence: CASSLEGSGGYNEQFF. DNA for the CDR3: TGCGCCAGCAGCTTGGAGGGTAGCGGGGGTTACAATGAGCAGTTCTTC.

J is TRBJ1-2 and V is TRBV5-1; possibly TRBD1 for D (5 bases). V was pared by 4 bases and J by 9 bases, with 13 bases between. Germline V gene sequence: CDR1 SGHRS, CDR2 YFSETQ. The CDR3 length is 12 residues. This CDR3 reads CASSPRGKSYTF. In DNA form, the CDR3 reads TGCGCCAGCAGCCCACGGGGGAAGAGCTACACCTTC.

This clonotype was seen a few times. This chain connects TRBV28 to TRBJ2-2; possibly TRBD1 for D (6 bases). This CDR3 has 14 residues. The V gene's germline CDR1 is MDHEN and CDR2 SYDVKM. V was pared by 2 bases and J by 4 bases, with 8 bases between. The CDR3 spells CASSLQGSTGELFF. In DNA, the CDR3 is TGTGCCAGCAGTTTACAGGGGAGCACCGGGGAGCTGTTTTTT.